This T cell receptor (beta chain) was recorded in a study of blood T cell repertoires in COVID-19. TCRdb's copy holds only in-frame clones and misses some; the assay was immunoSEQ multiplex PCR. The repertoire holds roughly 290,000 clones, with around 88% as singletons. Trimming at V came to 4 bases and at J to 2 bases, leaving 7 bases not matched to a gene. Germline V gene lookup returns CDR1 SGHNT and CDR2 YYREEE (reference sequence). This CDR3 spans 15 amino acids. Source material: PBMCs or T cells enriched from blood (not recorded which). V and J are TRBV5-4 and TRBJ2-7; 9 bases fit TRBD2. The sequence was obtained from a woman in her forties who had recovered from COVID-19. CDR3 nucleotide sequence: TGTGCCAGCAGCGTGGCGGTAGCGGGAGCCTACGAGCAGTACTTC. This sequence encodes CASSVAVAGAYEQYF.